These T cell receptor beta chains were read from a single sample in a study of T cell repertoires in cytomegalovirus infection. TCRdb reprocessed the reads via MiXCR and lists one record per CDR3 protein. The table records about 360,000 distinct CDR3 sequences, about a sixth of them present only once. The sample comprised PBMCs. Source of these receptors: a human donor in good health (CMV status not recorded). Some clones in this sample may be carry-over from other donors' samples. The CDR3 runs from the conserved cysteine through the conserved F or W. The order of the fields is clone size, D gene, V gene, J gene, CDR3 protein, CDR3 DNA. A D gene is named only where the DNA matches it firmly. Clone sizes are given selectively: once, few, many, or a class where the clone is expanded.

>-|TRBD2|TRBV6-6|TRBJ2-3
CASSYQPSGRAPDTQYF
TGTGCCAGCAGTTACCAGCCTAGCGGGAGGGCCCCAGATACGCAGTATTTT
>-|-|TRBV2|TRBJ2-1
CASSEYGGGVNEQFF
TGTGCCAGCAGTGAATATGGCGGAGGGGTTAATGAGCAGTTCTTC
>-|-|TRBV5-6|TRBJ2-5
CASSTPRGSEETQYF
TGTGCCAGCAGCACCCCTAGGGGGAGCGAAGAGACCCAGTACTTC
>few|-|TRBV11-1|TRBJ2-7
CASSLAPQGLAYEQYF
TGTGCCAGCAGCTTGGCCCCACAGGGTCTGGCCTACGAGCAGTACTTC
>many|TRBD1|TRBV4-1|TRBJ1-1
CASSQPGTVNTEAFF
TGCGCCAGCAGCCAACCCGGGACAGTAAACACTGAAGCTTTCTTT
>many|-|TRBV19|TRBJ2-1
CASSWSGTDYNEQFF
TGTGCCAGTAGCTGGTCGGGCACGGACTACAATGAGCAGTTCTTC
>-|TRBD2|TRBV7-2|TRBJ2-3
CASSLGLAGSNTQYF
TGTGCCAGCAGCTTAGGACTAGCGGGAAGCAATACGCAGTATTTT
>few|-|TRBV30|TRBJ2-7
CAAHTDSKAYEQYF
TGTGCCGCCCACACTGACTCAAAGGCCTACGAGCAGTACTTC
>many|-|TRBV6-1|TRBJ2-3
CASRVELASDTQYF
TGTGCCAGCAGGGTGGAACTAGCATCCGATACGCAGTATTTT
>-|-|TRBV5-4|TRBJ2-3
CASSQDNGTDTQYF
TGTGCCAGCAGCCAGGACAACGGTACAGATACGCAGTATTTT
>-|TRBD2|TRBV7-2|TRBJ2-3
CASSFPGGADTQYF
TGTGCCAGCAGCTTCCCGGGAGGCGCAGATACGCAGTATTTT
>-|TRBD2|TRBV5-4|TRBJ2-3
CASSPSGLAGGGTDTQYF
TGTGCCAGCAGTCCCTCGGGACTAGCGGGGGGGGGCACAGATACGCAGTATTTT
>-|-|TRBV6-6|TRBJ2-4
CASSYSAETKNIQYF
TGTGCCAGCAGTTACTCGGCGGAAACCAAAAACATTCAGTACTTC
>-|-|TRBV11-2|TRBJ2-1
CASSLSLARSYNEQFF
TGTGCCAGCAGCTTAAGCCTAGCGCGCTCCTACAATGAGCAGTTCTTC
>many|-|TRBV19|TRBJ1-5
CASRRTHSSNQPQHF
TGTGCCAGTAGGAGGACCCATTCAAGCAATCAGCCCCAGCATTTT
>few|-|TRBV20-1|TRBJ2-1
CSARVSSSASYNEQFF
TGCAGTGCTAGAGTCTCCTCTAGCGCCTCCTACAATGAGCAGTTCTTC
>many|TRBD1|TRBV10-3|TRBJ1-1
CAISELQGRTAEAFF
TGTGCCATCAGTGAGTTACAGGGGCGAACGGCTGAAGCTTTCTTT
>-|-|TRBV15|TRBJ1-5
CATSRDGITMDRNF
TGTGCCACCAGCAGAGATGGGATCACGATGGATAGGAATTTT
>many|TRBD1|TRBV7-2|TRBJ1-5
CASSSGTDLVSHF
TGTGCCAGCAGCTCCGGGACAGACCTCGTTTCGCATTTT
>once|TRBD1|TRBV12-3/TRBV12-4|TRBJ2-3
CASSSPGTGFDTQYF
TGTGCCAGCAGTTCCCCCGGGACAGGGTTTGATACGCAGTATTTT
>few|TRBD1|TRBV18|TRBJ2-5
CASSWRTGGQETQYF
TGTGCCAGCTCATGGCGGACAGGGGGGCAAGAGACCCAGTACTTC
>-|-|TRBV4-2|TRBJ1-5
CASSPLMVGGSNQPQHF
TGTGCCAGCAGCCCCCTTATGGTGGGAGGCAGCAATCAGCCCCAGCATTTT
>-|TRBD1|TRBV20-1|TRBJ1-5
CSARGGGVNQPQHF
TGCAGTGCTAGGGGAGGGGGCGTGAATCAGCCCCAGCATTTT
>few|-|TRBV7-2|TRBJ1-5
CASSPNRDQPQHF
TGTGCCAGCAGCCCGAACCGAGATCAGCCCCAGCATTTT
>few|-|TRBV6-2/TRBV6-3|TRBJ1-5
CASSYSEGKGNQPQHF
TGTGCCAGCAGTTACTCGGAGGGAAAAGGGAATCAGCCCCAGCATTTT